The 14 T cell receptor beta chains below come from one sample, sequenced in a study of blood T cell repertoires in COVID-19. Generated by immunoSEQ multiplex PCR, the TCRdb table keeps only in-frame clones and is missing some. The sample shows more than 95,000 clones, approximately 82% of them seen only once. The sequenced material came from peripheral blood. The receptors were sampled from a man older than 75 with active or convalescent COVID-19.

J is TRBJ2-7 and V is TRBV19; 7 nucleotides line up with TRBD1. Per germline, CDR1 LNHDA and CDR2 SQIVND (reference sequence). The CDR3 loop spans 14 amino acids. V shed 5 bases and J 3 bases; nucleotides not matched to a gene: 7. The CDR3 DNA is TGTGCCAGTAGTGCCGGGACAGTCGGCTACGAGCAGTACTTC. Amino acid sequence: CASSAGTVGYEQYF.

The J gene is TRBJ2-1, the V gene TRBV6-4, with a possible D match to TRBD2 (7 bases). CDR3 length: 15 amino acids. V gave up 2 bases and J gave up 6 bases, with 14 bases separating them. Per germline, CDR1 MRHNA and CDR2 SNTAGT. The CDR3 DNA reads as TGTGCCAGCAGTGACCAGGGCGGGGGCCCCAATGAGCAGTTCTTC. Its translation is CASSDQGGGPNEQFF.

The V gene is TRBV5-6, the J gene TRBJ2-7; D is unclear. This CDR3 has 12 amino acids. The ends were cut back, 2 bases at V and 1 base at J, with 4 bases in the middle. The V gene's germline CDR1 is SGHDT and CDR2 YYEEEE. Written as DNA, the CDR3 is TGTGCCAGCAGCTTCTTTTCCTACGAGCAGTACTTC. This gives the protein CASSFFSYEQYF.

The genes are TRBV5-1 and TRBJ2-5; 12 bases fit TRBD1. Losses at the gene ends were 4 bases for V and 4 bases for J; bases not matched to a gene: 2. This CDR3 spans 14 amino acids. Germline CDR1 is SGHRS and CDR2 is YFSETQ. The CDR3: CASSGTGGLETQYF. CDR3 nucleotide sequence: TGCGCCAGCAGCGGGACAGGGGGCCTAGAGACCCAGTACTTC.

The rearrangement joins TRBV7-9 to TRBJ1-6, with D unresolved. Deletions cut 1 base from V and 10 bases from J, with 8 bases between. Germline V CDR1 and CDR2: SEHNR, FQNEAQ (reference sequence). The CDR3 extends over 13 amino acids. The CDR3 sequence is CASSLDFSSPLHF. DNA for the CDR3: TGTGCCAGCAGCTTAGATTTCTCCTCACCCCTCCACTTT. Filled out from reference TRBV7-9 and TRBJ1-6, the complete variable domain reads DTGVSQNPRHKITKRGQNVTFRCDPISEHNRLYWYRQTLGQGPEFLTYFQNEAQLEKSRLLSDRFSAERPKGSFSTLEIQRTEQGDSAMYLCASSLDFSSPLHFGNGTRLTVT.

The chain employs TRBV3-1 (or the pseudogene TRBV3-2) and TRBJ2-1; the D gene is possibly TRBD2 (6 bases). Germline V gene data show CDR1 as LGHDT and CDR2 as YNNKEL (reference sequence). V shed 0 bases and J shed 0 bases, with 15 bases lying between them. This CDR3 has 18 amino acids. DNA of the CDR3: TGTGCCAGCAGCCAAGACCCTATAGCGGCGAGCTCCTACAATGAGCAGTTCTTC. It is translated as CASSQDPIAASSYNEQFF.

The chain links TRBV27 to TRBJ1-6; perhaps TRBD1 as D (5 bases). Germline CDR1 reads MNHEY; CDR2 reads SMNVEV (reference sequence). The CDR3 contains 20 residues. V was trimmed by 1 base and J by 8 bases, leaving 27 bases between them. The DNA of the CDR3 is TGTGCCAGCAGTTTATTCTCGGGCAGGGATCTTGGGTTATCTGATTCACCCCTCCACTTT. This codes for CASSLFSGRDLGLSDSPLHF.

J is TRBJ1-3 and V is TRBV28, with D perhaps matching TRBD1 (6 bases). The CDR3 runs 17 residues. Germline CDR1 is MDHEN and CDR2 is SYDVKM. V dropped 2 bases and J dropped 0 bases, with 14 bases sitting between them. The chain's CDR3 is CASSLLPGDSSGNTIYF. Here the CDR3 DNA reads TGTGCCAGCAGTTTACTTCCAGGGGATAGCTCTGGAAACACCATATATTTT.

This chain uses TRBV28 with TRBJ1-6; D is unclear. CDR3 length: 15 residues. The germline V gene encodes CDR1 MDHEN and CDR2 SYDVKM. V gave up 7 bases and J gave up 9 bases, with 19 bases separating them. The CDR3 nucleotides read TGTGCCAGCAACTCCCCCCGGGAATTAGGTTCACCCCTCCACTTT. This sequence encodes CASNSPRELGSPLHF.

The chain has TRBV29-1 and TRBJ2-1; 7 nucleotides agree with TRBD2. Germline values: CDR1 SQVTM, CDR2 ANQGSEA. V lost 3 bases, J lost 8 bases, and 7 bases stayed unmatched. CDR3 length: 13 amino acids. In DNA, the CDR3 is TGCAGCGTTGAGCCTAGCGGTAGAGATGAGCAGTTCTTC. Protein product: CSVEPSGRDEQFF.

This clone was recorded only once. The chain combines TRBV21-1 with TRBJ2-7; the table's D call TRBD1 went unverified against the DNA. TRBV21-1 is labeled a pseudogene. The CDR3 is 14 amino acids. CDR3 nucleotides: TGTGCCAGCAGCGGACAGGGATCTGCCTACGAGCAGTACTTC. Protein sequence: CASSGQGSAYEQYF.

The gene calls are TRBV19 and TRBJ2-7, with 8 bases identical to TRBD1. The CDR3 has 13 amino acids. With V trimmed by 5 bases and J by 4 bases, 4 bases remained unmatched. Looked up from germline, CDR1 is LNHDA and CDR2 is SQIVND (reference sequence). The CDR3 protein is CASSRDRSYEQYF. CDR3 nucleotide sequence: TGTGCCAGTAGTCGGGACAGGTCATACGAGCAGTACTTC.

This clone is a singleton in its sample. The J gene is TRBJ1-2, the V gene TRBV19, with D possibly TRBD1 on 6 matching bases. V lost 6 bases, J lost 4 bases, and 12 bases lay in between. The CDR3 sequence is 13 residues long. Germline V gene data show CDR1 as LNHDA and CDR2 as SQIVND (reference sequence). CDR3 protein: CASSGDKSYGYTF. Here the CDR3 DNA reads TGTGCCAGTAGCGGGGACAAGAGCTATGGCTACACCTTC.

The rearrangement joins TRBV19 to TRBJ2-3; D gene unclear. Trimming cost V 3 bases and J 0 bases, with 13 bases left between them. There are 16 residues in the CDR3. CDR1 and CDR2 from the germline V gene are LNHDA and SQIVND (reference sequence). CDR3: CASSMRPPSSTDTQYF. DNA for the CDR3: TGTGCCAGTAGTATGCGTCCACCCTCTAGCACAGATACGCAGTATTTT.